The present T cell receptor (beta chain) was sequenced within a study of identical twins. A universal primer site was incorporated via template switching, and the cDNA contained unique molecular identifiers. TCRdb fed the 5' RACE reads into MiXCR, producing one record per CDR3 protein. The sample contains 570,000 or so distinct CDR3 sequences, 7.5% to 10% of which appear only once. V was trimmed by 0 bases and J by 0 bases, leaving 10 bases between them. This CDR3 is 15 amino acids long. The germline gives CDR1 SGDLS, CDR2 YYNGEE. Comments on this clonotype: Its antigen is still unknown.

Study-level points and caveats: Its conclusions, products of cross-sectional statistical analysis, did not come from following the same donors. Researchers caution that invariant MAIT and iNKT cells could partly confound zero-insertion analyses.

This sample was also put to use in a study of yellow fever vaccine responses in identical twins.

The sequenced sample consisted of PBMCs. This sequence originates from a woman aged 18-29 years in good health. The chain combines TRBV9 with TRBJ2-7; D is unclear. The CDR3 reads CASSVGVSPSYEQYF. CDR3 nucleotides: TGTGCCAGCAGCGTAGGAGTAAGCCCCTCCTACGAGCAGTACTTC.